The T cell receptor (beta chain) described here comes from a study of shared clonotypes between healthy human individuals. Findings of the study overall: The diversity represented, both genetic and in exposure history, was limited by few donors.

In this sample, this clone turned up once. Its antigen remains unknown. Free of recent acute infections or vaccinations, the donors were healthy HIV-negative adults. Adult Caucasians living in Nashville, Tennessee made up all of the donors. Every immunoSEQ plate was one replicate of a subset's evenly spread DNA. Method: immunoSEQ multiplex PCR; TCRdb's copy keeps in-frame clones and lacks some. The data contain under 600,000 clones, roughly four fifths of them singletons. The V gene's germline CDR1 is MNHNY and CDR2 SVGAGI (reference sequence). J was trimmed by 5 bases and V by 8 bases; bases with no gene match: 11. This CDR3 spans 14 amino acids.

V usage is TRBV6-6 and J usage is TRBJ2-5; 7 bases align to TRBD1. Sequencing was performed on PBMCs. The sequence was obtained from a woman in her forties in good health. Some clones in this sample may be carry-over from other donors' samples. For the CDR3, the DNA is TGTGCCAGCCGCCTGACAGGGTTTGTGGAGACCCAGTACTTC. Residues: CASRLTGFVETQYF.